This is a list of T cell receptor beta chains from one sample in a study of shared clonotypes between healthy human individuals. Data came from immunoSEQ multiplex PCR; TCRdb stores just in-frame clones and leaves some out. This sample carries 800,000 to 950,000 clones, about 97% of them seen once, and the ten largest clones take around 0.21%. Sequenced: naive CD8+ T cells sorted from blood. The receptors were gathered from a man aged 25-45 years in good health. The CDR3 runs from the conserved cysteine through the conserved F or W. A D gene is named only where the DNA matches it firmly. Size is omitted from some rows. Given values are once, few, many or a class for expanded clones.

cdr3_nt: TGCGCCAGCAGCCCCCGGGACAGGGGGCACACTGAAGCTTTCTTT
cdr3_aa: CASSPRDRGHTEAFF
clone_size: -
v_call: TRBV5-1
j_call: TRBJ1-1
d_call: TRBD1

cdr3_nt: TGTGCCAGCAGCGGGACAGAATACAATGAGCAGTTCTTC
cdr3_aa: CASSGTEYNEQFF
clone_size: -
v_call: TRBV7-9
j_call: TRBJ2-1
d_call: TRBD1

cdr3_nt: TGTGCCAGCAGTTACTACTACGAGCAGTACTTC
cdr3_aa: CASSYYYEQYF
clone_size: -
v_call: TRBV6-5
j_call: TRBJ2-7
d_call: -

cdr3_nt: TGTGCCAGCAGCTCAGGACTGGGTGTGAGAGAGCAGTACTTC
cdr3_aa: CASSSGLGVREQYF
clone_size: -
v_call: TRBV7-9
j_call: TRBJ2-7
d_call: -

cdr3_nt: TGTGCCAGCAGCGTGAGACAGGAGCGCAGGTATAGCAATCAGCCCCAGCATTTT
cdr3_aa: CASSVRQERRYSNQPQHF
clone_size: -
v_call: TRBV7-6
j_call: TRBJ1-5
d_call: -

cdr3_nt: TGTGCCAGCAGTTACTCGGGACTAGCGGCTTCCGACGAGCAGTTCTTC
cdr3_aa: CASSYSGLAASDEQFF
clone_size: -
v_call: TRBV6-5
j_call: TRBJ2-1
d_call: TRBD2

cdr3_nt: TGTGCCAGCAGTTTATCTCCGGGACTAGCCAGTGAGCAGTTCTTC
cdr3_aa: CASSLSPGLASEQFF
clone_size: -
v_call: TRBV27
j_call: TRBJ2-1
d_call: TRBD2

cdr3_nt: TGTGCCAGCAGCTTTCGGCCCGGACAGGGCGCCTCCTACGAGCAGTACTTC
cdr3_aa: CASSFRPGQGASYEQYF
clone_size: -
v_call: TRBV7-9
j_call: TRBJ2-7
d_call: TRBD1

cdr3_nt: TGTGCAAGTCGCTTAGGCGATCTCGGCTACACCTTC
cdr3_aa: CASRLGDLGYTF
clone_size: -
v_call: TRBV12-2
j_call: TRBJ1-2
d_call: -

cdr3_nt: TGTGCCAGCAGCGTAGAGGGACAGTTGAACACTGAAGCTTTCTTT
cdr3_aa: CASSVEGQLNTEAFF
clone_size: -
v_call: TRBV11-2
j_call: TRBJ1-1
d_call: TRBD1

cdr3_nt: TGTGCCAGCAGCTTAGATCCGGTTAATGAAAAACTGTTTTTT
cdr3_aa: CASSLDPVNEKLFF
clone_size: -
v_call: TRBV11-2
j_call: TRBJ1-4
d_call: -

cdr3_nt: TGTGCCAGCAGCCCAGGTTCCACCGGCTACGAGCAGTACTTC
cdr3_aa: CASSPGSTGYEQYF
clone_size: -
v_call: TRBV13
j_call: TRBJ2-7
d_call: -

cdr3_nt: TGTGCCAGCAGCTTGGGGGAATTAGTTCGAGGGAAGACCCAGTACTTC
cdr3_aa: CASSLGELVRGKTQYF
clone_size: -
v_call: TRBV5-4
j_call: TRBJ2-5
d_call: -

cdr3_nt: TGTGCCAGCAGCCCCAAGGACAGGGCCCGAAACACCATATATTTT
cdr3_aa: CASSPKDRARNTIYF
clone_size: -
v_call: TRBV7-9
j_call: TRBJ1-3
d_call: TRBD1

cdr3_nt: TGTGCCAGCACCCCGGCAGGGAGCAATGAGCAGTTCTTC
cdr3_aa: CASTPAGSNEQFF
clone_size: -
v_call: TRBV28
j_call: TRBJ2-1
d_call: -

cdr3_nt: TGCGCCAGCTCCGAGGGACTAGCGGGATTTGGGGAGCTGTTTTTT
cdr3_aa: CASSEGLAGFGELFF
clone_size: -
v_call: TRBV4-3
j_call: TRBJ2-2
d_call: TRBD2

cdr3_nt: TGTGCCAGCAGCTTATGGGGTCCGCTGAACTATGGCTACACCTTC
cdr3_aa: CASSLWGPLNYGYTF
clone_size: -
v_call: TRBV7-2
j_call: TRBJ1-2
d_call: -

cdr3_nt: TGTGCCAGCAGTTTTGTGGGATCAAGGGATGAAAAACTGTTTTTT
cdr3_aa: CASSFVGSRDEKLFF
clone_size: -
v_call: TRBV27
j_call: TRBJ1-4
d_call: -

cdr3_nt: TGCGCCAGCAGCTTGGTATCCTACGAGCAGTACTTC
cdr3_aa: CASSLVSYEQYF
clone_size: -
v_call: TRBV5-1
j_call: TRBJ2-7
d_call: -

cdr3_nt: TGTGCCAGCAGTGCCCTAGGACAGGGGAACACTGAAGCTTTCTTT
cdr3_aa: CASSALGQGNTEAFF
clone_size: -
v_call: TRBV27
j_call: TRBJ1-1
d_call: TRBD1

cdr3_nt: TGTGCCAGCAGCAGGCAAAGGTACGAGCAGTACTTC
cdr3_aa: CASSRQRYEQYF
clone_size: -
v_call: TRBV5-6
j_call: TRBJ2-7
d_call: -

cdr3_nt: TGTGCCAGCAGCTTAGAGGGGGTAGGCAATGAGCAGTTCTTC
cdr3_aa: CASSLEGVGNEQFF
clone_size: -
v_call: TRBV7-9
j_call: TRBJ2-1
d_call: -

cdr3_nt: TGTGCCAGCACCCCCCCCTACAATGAGCAGTTCTTC
cdr3_aa: CASTPPYNEQFF
clone_size: -
v_call: TRBV7-9
j_call: TRBJ2-1
d_call: -

cdr3_nt: TGTGCCAGCAGCGCTTTAGGGCAAGCGGGTGGCGACCTCGAGCAGTACTTC
cdr3_aa: CASSALGQAGGDLEQYF
clone_size: -
v_call: TRBV11-2
j_call: TRBJ2-7
d_call: -

cdr3_nt: TGCGCCAGCAGCTTCCCGACAGGCTACAATGAGCAGTTCTTC
cdr3_aa: CASSFPTGYNEQFF
clone_size: -
v_call: TRBV5-1
j_call: TRBJ2-1
d_call: -

cdr3_nt: TGCGCCAGCAGCTTAGTCCGGGACAGTGGTTTGGATACGCAGTATTTT
cdr3_aa: CASSLVRDSGLDTQYF
clone_size: once
v_call: TRBV5-1
j_call: TRBJ2-3
d_call: TRBD1